The rows below give T cell receptor beta chains drawn from one sample of a study of esophageal squamous cell carcinoma under preoperative chemotherapy. TCRdb called the PCR reads again in MiXCR, with one record for every CDR3 protein. The sample contains about 18,000 distinct CDR3 sequences, 46% of which appear only once. Sampling was carried out from a patient given preoperative chemotherapy. All receptors derive from a human donor with esophageal squamous cell carcinoma. The donor label of this sample is uncertain. The CDR3 runs from the conserved cysteine through the conserved F or W. A D gene is named only where the DNA matches it firmly. Clone sizes are given selectively: once, few, many, or a class where the clone is expanded.

>TRBD1|TRBJ2-5|TRBV7-2|.
CASSFRGRQETQYF
TGTGCCAGCAGCTTCAGGGGGCGGCAAGAGACCCAGTACTTC
>.|TRBJ2-1|TRBV5-6|many
CASRGLVNEQFF
TGTGCCAGCAGGGGACTGGTGAATGAGCAGTTCTTC
>.|TRBJ2-2|TRBV12-3/TRBV12-4|.
CASSLGPGEQFF
TGTGCCAGCAGTTTAGGCCCAGGTGAGCAGTTTTTT
>TRBD2|TRBJ2-1|TRBV6-2/TRBV6-3|.
CASSSAGEVGEQFF
TGTGCCAGCAGTTCAGCGGGAGAGGTTGGGGAGCAGTTCTTC
>.|TRBJ2-7|TRBV12-3/TRBV12-4|few
CASSLVLWHYEQYF
TGTGCCAGCAGTTTAGTTCTCTGGCACTACGAGCAGTACTTC
>TRBD2|TRBJ2-1|TRBV7-2|few
CASSLARGVEFF
TGTGCCAGCAGCTTAGCTCGGGGGGTGGAGTTCTTC
>TRBD1|TRBJ2-1|TRBV6-1|.
CASSSHRGNNEQFF
TGTGCCAGCAGCAGTCACAGGGGAAACAATGAGCAGTTCTTC
>TRBD2|TRBJ2-4|TRBV10-2|.
CASSRLAGPCAKDTQYF
TGCGCCAGCAGCAGACTAGCGGGGCCGTGCGCCAAAGACACGCAGTACTTC
>TRBD2|TRBJ2-3|TRBV12-5|.
CASGISGRDTDTQYF
TGTGCTAGTGGCATTAGCGGGAGGGACACAGATACGCAGTATTTT
>.|TRBJ1-2|TRBV6-2/TRBV6-3|.
CASRPRLEIYGYTF
TGTGCCAGCAGACCCAGACTCGAGATCTATGGCTACACCTTC
>.|TRBJ2-3|TRBV12-3/TRBV12-4|medium-sized
CASSPETIGPTDTQYF
TGTGCCAGCAGTCCTGAGACAATAGGCCCTACAGATACGCAGTATTTT
>.|TRBJ1-2|TRBV6-1|many
CASSQPRDGYTF
TGTGCCAGCAGTCAACCCCGGGATGGCTACACCTTC
>.|TRBJ2-6|TRBV12-3/TRBV12-4|.
CASSRSGANVLTF
TGTGCCAGCAGCCGATCTGGGGCCAACGTCCTGACTTTC
>.|TRBJ2-3|TRBV11-1|.
CASSLDVPSTDTQYF
TGTGCCAGCAGCTTAGACGTCCCTAGCACAGATACGCAGTATTTT
>.|TRBJ2-1|TRBV30|few
CAWSVGLSTNSYNEQFF
TGTGCCTGGAGTGTCGGTTTATCCACGAACTCCTACAATGAGCAGTTCTTC